The rows below give T cell receptor beta chains drawn from one sample of a study of T cell changes during pregnancy in multiple sclerosis. Using immunoSEQ multiplex PCR, the repertoire was profiled, and TCRdb retains in-frame clones only, with some absent. The data show approximately 70,000 clones, approximately 88% seen once. Sequences were derived from peripheral blood, sampled in the first trimester of pregnancy. These TCRs come from a female donor in good health, enrolled as a control in a pregnancy study. Both conserved end residues are part of each CDR3. Fields, in order: clone size, D gene, J gene, V gene, CDR3 DNA, CDR3 protein. D genes are given only for firm matches. Only part of the rows carry a size: once, few, many, or a class if the clone is expanded.

>-|-|TRBJ2-3|TRBV6-6
TGTGCCACCCTTCGCACAGATACGCAGTATTTT
CATLRTDTQYF
>few|-|TRBJ1-6|TRBV25-1
TGTGCCAGCAGTGAGGGAGCCTATAATTCACCCCTCCACTTT
CASSEGAYNSPLHF
>few|TRBD2|TRBJ2-1|TRBV10-3
TGTGCCATCAGGACTAGCGGGAGGGCCAATGAGCAGTTCTTC
CAIRTSGRANEQFF
>-|-|TRBJ1-2|TRBV4-3
TGCGCCAGCAGCCAAGATCCCGCAGGGTCTAACTATGGCTACACCTTC
CASSQDPAGSNYGYTF
>-|-|TRBJ2-4|TRBV14
TGTGCCAGCAGCCAAGACATGGCAGGCGAGAACATTCAGTACTTC
CASSQDMAGENIQYF
>-|-|TRBJ1-5|TRBV6-1
TGTGCCAGTATTCCGACAGGACCCAATCAGCCCCAGCATTTT
CASIPTGPNQPQHF
>-|TRBD1|TRBJ1-1|TRBV19
TGTGCCAGTATTTGGCAGGGGGTATCGAACACTGAAGCTTTCTTT
CASIWQGVSNTEAFF
>-|TRBD1|TRBJ1-2|TRBV7-7
TGTGCCAGCAGCTTTCAGGGGGCAGGTGGCTACACCTTC
CASSFQGAGGYTF
>-|TRBD2|TRBJ2-1|TRBV5-4
TGTGCCAGCAGCTCGGGGACTAGGGATGAGCAGTTCTTC
CASSSGTRDEQFF
>few|-|TRBJ1-1|TRBV6-5
TGTGCCAGCAGTTCCAGGATTATGAACACTGAAGCTTTCTTT
CASSSRIMNTEAFF
>-|TRBD2|TRBJ2-1|TRBV5-8
TGTGCCAGCAGCCTGGGACTAGCGGATATCTACAATGAGCAGTTCTTC
CASSLGLADIYNEQFF
>-|TRBD1|TRBJ2-5|TRBV25-1
TGTGCCATCTCGAGGGGACAGGGTCTCCAGACCCAGTACTTC
CAISRGQGLQTQYF
>-|-|TRBJ1-1|TRBV18
TGTGCCAGCTCACCAAGGGGTGGGGACACTGAAGCTTTCTTT
CASSPRGGDTEAFF
>-|TRBD2|TRBJ2-1|TRBV12-5
TGTGCTAGCGACGTACGCCCGGCTAGCGGGAGGGCCTACAATGAGCAGTTCTTC
CASDVRPASGRAYNEQFF
>-|-|TRBJ1-5|TRBV28
TGTGCCAGCAGTCCACCCGAGGGGGTACGGCCCCAGCATTTT
CASSPPEGVRPQHF
>-|-|TRBJ1-4|TRBV5-1
TGCGCCAGCAGTTTGGAGTTGAGGAATGAAAAACTGTTTTTT
CASSLELRNEKLFF
>-|TRBD1|TRBJ2-2|TRBV2
TGTGCCAGACAGGGGGCCGGGGAGCTGTTTTTT
CARQGAGELFF
>few|TRBD1|TRBJ1-5|TRBV6-6
TGTGCCAGCAGTTTTTGGACAGGGGGCTCCAATCAGCCCCAGCATTTT
CASSFWTGGSNQPQHF
>once|-|TRBJ1-5|TRBV15
TGTGCCACCACACGAGGGAATCAGCCCCAGCATTTT
CATTRGNQPQHF
>-|-|TRBJ2-7|TRBV7-2
TGTGCCAGCAGCCTGGACGGCCATACCCAGGGCGAGCAGTACTTC
CASSLDGHTQGEQYF